A selection of T cell receptor beta chains follows, all from one sample in a study of T cells after yellow fever vaccination. TCRdb re-analysed the 5' RACE reads in MiXCR, keeping a single row per CDR3 protein. Of roughly 240,000 distinct CDR3 sequences in the sample, around 6.7% were seen once. This sample comprised CD4+ T cells sorted from PBMCs, obtained on the day of the yellow fever booster vaccination. The receptors here all came from a man aged 30 to 39 who received the YFV17D yellow fever vaccine. The CDR3 runs from the conserved cysteine through the conserved F or W. The D gene is left open where the match is weak. A clone size is listed for some rows: how often the clone was seen (once, few, many), or a class if it is expanded.

abundance: few; v_gene: TRBV5-1; d_gene: TRBD1; j_gene: TRBJ2-5; CDR3nt: TGCGCCAGCAGCCCCACCGGGACAGGGTGGGAGACCCAGTACTTC; CDR3aa: CASSPTGTGWETQYF
abundance: many; v_gene: TRBV5-1; d_gene: TRBD1; j_gene: TRBJ2-2; CDR3nt: TGCGCCAGCAGCAGCATGGGACAGGGCTACACCGGGGAGCTGTTTTTT; CDR3aa: CASSSMGQGYTGELFF
abundance: few; v_gene: TRBV20-1; d_gene: TRBD2; j_gene: TRBJ2-7; CDR3nt: TGCAGTGCTAGTCCTAATAGCGGGATGTACTTC; CDR3aa: CSASPNSGMYF
abundance: few; v_gene: TRBV6-5; d_gene: TRBD2; j_gene: TRBJ2-2; CDR3nt: TGTGCCAGCAGTTACCGCACTAGCGGGAGTAGGACCGGGGAGCTGTTTTTT; CDR3aa: CASSYRTSGSRTGELFF
abundance: many; v_gene: TRBV5-1; d_gene: .; j_gene: TRBJ2-7; CDR3nt: TGCGCCAGCAGCGAGAGCACCCGCGGCTACGAGCAGTACTTC; CDR3aa: CASSESTRGYEQYF
abundance: many; v_gene: TRBV6-6; d_gene: .; j_gene: TRBJ1-4; CDR3nt: TGCGGAACAACTAATGATGAAAAACTGTTTTTT; CDR3aa: CGTTNDEKLFF
abundance: few; v_gene: TRBV5-4; d_gene: TRBD1; j_gene: TRBJ2-2; CDR3nt: TGTGCCACACGAAGAGACAGGGAGGAGCTGTTTTTT; CDR3aa: CATRRDREELFF
abundance: .; v_gene: TRBV20-1; d_gene: TRBD2; j_gene: TRBJ2-3; CDR3nt: TGCAGTGCTAGGGAACTAGCGGGGACCAATACGCAGTATTTT; CDR3aa: CSARELAGTNTQYF
abundance: .; v_gene: TRBV12-3/TRBV12-4; d_gene: .; j_gene: TRBJ2-5; CDR3nt: TGTGCCAGCAGTTTGGGCGGCTTACAAGAGACCCAGTACTTC; CDR3aa: CASSLGGLQETQYF
abundance: .; v_gene: TRBV20-1; d_gene: .; j_gene: TRBJ2-7; CDR3nt: TGCAGTGCTAGGGGGAGTCCGGCGTACGAGCAGTACTTC; CDR3aa: CSARGSPAYEQYF
abundance: .; v_gene: TRBV5-1; d_gene: .; j_gene: TRBJ2-7; CDR3nt: TGCGCCAGCAGCAACCTACAGGGCAGCGAGCAGTACTTC; CDR3aa: CASSNLQGSEQYF